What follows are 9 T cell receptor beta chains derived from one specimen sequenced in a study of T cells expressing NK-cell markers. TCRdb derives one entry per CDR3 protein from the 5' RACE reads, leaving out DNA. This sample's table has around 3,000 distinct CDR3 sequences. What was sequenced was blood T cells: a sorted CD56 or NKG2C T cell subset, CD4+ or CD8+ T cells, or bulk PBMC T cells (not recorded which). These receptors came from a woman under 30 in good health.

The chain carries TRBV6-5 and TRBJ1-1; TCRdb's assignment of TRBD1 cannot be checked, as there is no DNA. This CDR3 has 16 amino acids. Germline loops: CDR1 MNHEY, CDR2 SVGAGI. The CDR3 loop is CASSYSNHRVNTEAFF.

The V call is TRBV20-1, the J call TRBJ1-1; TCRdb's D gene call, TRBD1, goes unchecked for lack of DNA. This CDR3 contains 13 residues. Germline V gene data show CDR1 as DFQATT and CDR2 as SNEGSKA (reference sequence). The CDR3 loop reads CSAIRESHTEAFF.

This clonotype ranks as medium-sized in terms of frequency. CDR3 in amino acids: CSARDPGGSQPQHF. The V and J genes are TRBV20-1 and TRBJ1-5; TCRdb picks TRBD1, but there is no DNA to check that call. Germline loops: CDR1 DFQATT, CDR2 SNEGSKA (reference sequence). The CDR3 is 14 amino acids.

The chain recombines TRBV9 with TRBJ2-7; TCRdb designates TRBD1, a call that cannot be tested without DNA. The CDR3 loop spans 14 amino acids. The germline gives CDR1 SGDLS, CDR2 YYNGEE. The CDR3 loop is CASSVGGGPLEQYF.

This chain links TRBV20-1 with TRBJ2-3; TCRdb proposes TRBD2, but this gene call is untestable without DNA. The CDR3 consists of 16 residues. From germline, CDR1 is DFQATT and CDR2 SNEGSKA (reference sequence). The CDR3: CSAQNPGLEAADTQYF.

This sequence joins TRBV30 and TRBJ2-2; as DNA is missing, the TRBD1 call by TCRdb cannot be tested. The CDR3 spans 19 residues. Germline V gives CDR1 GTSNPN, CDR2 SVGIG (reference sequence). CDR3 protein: CAWSVLITGGAPNTGELFF.

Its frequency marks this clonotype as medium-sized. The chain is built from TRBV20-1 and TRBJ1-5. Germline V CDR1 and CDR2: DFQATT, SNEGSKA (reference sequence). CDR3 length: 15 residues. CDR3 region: CSARLGDRDSQPQHF.

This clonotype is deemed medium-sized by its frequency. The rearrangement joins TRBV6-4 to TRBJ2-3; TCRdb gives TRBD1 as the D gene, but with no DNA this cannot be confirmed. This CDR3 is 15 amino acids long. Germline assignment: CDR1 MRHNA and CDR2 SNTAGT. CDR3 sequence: CASSPSSGAVDTQYF.

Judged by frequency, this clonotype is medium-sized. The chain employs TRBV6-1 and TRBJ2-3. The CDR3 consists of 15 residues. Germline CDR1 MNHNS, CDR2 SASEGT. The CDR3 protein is CASSEIKGSTDTQYF.